The clone carrying this T cell receptor beta chain was observed a single time. Source study methods: Reference gene primer amplification yielded estimated nucleated cell counts. The protocol was immunoSEQ multiplex PCR, while the TCRdb copy is restricted to in-frame clones and leaves out a portion. Clone size and V and J calls were adopted from that table, with D and trimming inferred from the DNA. The repertoire consists of 200,000 to 300,000 clones, with about 83% occurring once and the leading ten covering under 4.5%. The data are from a study of blood T cell repertoires in COVID-19. CDR3 size: 14 residues. The germline gives CDR1 MNHNY, CDR2 SVGAGI (reference sequence). V gave up 6 bases and J gave up 6 bases, with 17 bases separating them.

The rearrangement uses TRBV6-6 and TRBJ1-1; perhaps TRBD1 as D (6 bases). This TCR was recovered from a man aged 50 or older with acute or convalescent COVID-19. Material: peripheral blood. CDR3 DNA: TGTGCCAGCAGATCGACAGGCCGAGGGGCTGAAGCTTTCTTT. Its translation: CASRSTGRGAEAFF.